This T cell receptor beta chain originates from a study of blood T cells in healthy people across ages. Study details: Every two T cells gave about one barcoded beta molecule via template switching.

With a J-beta primer mix and a sample-barcoded 5' primer, a second PCR ran about 7 to 12 cycles. TCRdb fed the 5' RACE reads into MiXCR, producing one record per CDR3 protein. The sample has 1.5 million or so distinct CDR3 sequences, 40% to 50% seen once. There were healthy Caucasian individuals from Russia, aged roughly 6 to 95, serving as donors. V was cut by 2 bases and J by 3 bases, with 6 bases left in between. Germline V gives CDR1 SGDLS, CDR2 YYNGEE. There are 12 residues in the CDR3. Specimen: blood. The genes are TRBV9 and TRBJ2-7; the D is unclear. The source is a woman between 18 and 29 years old in good health. The CDR3 sequence is CASSVCSYEQYF. The CDR3 bases are TGTGCCAGCAGCGTTTGCAGCTACGAGCAGTACTTC.